The entry that follows covers one T cell receptor beta chain sequence. Its antigen remains unidentified. The CDR3 is 11 residues long. V lost 4 bases, J lost 6 bases, and 10 bases lay in between. Per the germline V gene, CDR1 is SQVTM and CDR2 is ANQGSEA. This record comes from a study of T cell repertoires in cytomegalovirus infection. On the study more broadly: HLA-B-restricted CMV epitopes that are well studied were used alongside recently identified HLA-C-restricted ones. In public TCR beta signatures, there were indications of both CMV infection and matching HLA type. Overall study findings and caveats: CMV carriers having the relevant HLA were flagged by cumulative public TCR beta family frequency.

TCRdb re-called the reads with MiXCR, one entry per CDR3 protein. The sample has approximately 110,000 distinct CDR3 sequences; about 40% are singletons. This sequence joins TRBV29-1 and TRBJ2-7; D tentatively reads TRBD1 or TRBD2 (6 bases each). Specimen: CD8+ T cells from cultured PBMCs, collected from culture after CMV antigen stimulation. This clonotype was obtained from a human donor in good health (CMV status not recorded). Some clones in this sample may be carry-over from other donors' samples. The CDR3, as DNA: TGCAGCGTTGTTTCGGGGGCCGAGCAGTACTTC. This translates into CSVVSGAEQYF.